These T cell receptor beta chains were read from a single sample in a study of blood T cell repertoires in COVID-19. Clones were read by immunoSEQ multiplex PCR, and TCRdb kept only the in-frame ones, dropping some. Of about 70,000 clones in the sample, roughly 91% were seen once. Sequencing was performed on peripheral blood. These receptors were taken from a woman aged 18-29 years with acute or convalescent COVID-19. The CDR3 runs from the conserved cysteine through the conserved F or W. Fields, in order: CDR3 protein, D gene, J gene, V gene. The D gene is left open where the match is weak.

CASSSRLTGETDTQYF TRBD1 TRBJ2-3 TRBV3-1/TRBV3-2
CASSLDRVDGELFF TRBD1 TRBJ2-2 TRBV18
CASSPSVVETQYF . TRBJ2-5 TRBV18
CASSGTANNYGYTF TRBD1 TRBJ1-2 TRBV3-1/TRBV3-2
CASSEARREQFF . TRBJ2-1 TRBV2
CASSQGPGLAGAQETQYF TRBD2 TRBJ2-5 TRBV4-1
CASTPGLLLQETQYF . TRBJ2-5 TRBV9
CSVKRQTQNTEAFF . TRBJ1-1 TRBV29-1
CASSRGNTEAFF . TRBJ1-1 TRBV27
CASGDTHTQYF . TRBJ2-3 TRBV14